These 14 T cell receptor beta chains share one sample of origin, sequenced in a study of blood T cells in healthy people across ages (dated by TCRdb to the mid-2010s). The library relied on 5' RACE. These reads were obtained on an Illumina HiSeq 2500. A second about 7 to 11 cycle PCR used a sample-barcoded 5' primer and a J-beta primer mix. TCRdb reworked the public reads: Q25 trimming with fastp, MiXCR clone assembly, productive beta chains retained. Under each unique CDR3 protein, matching rows form one entry showing the most common genes and DNA. The sample data list about 1.4 million distinct CDR3 sequences, and around 55% of these were observed just once. 5% to 7% of the sample rests with the top ten. Sequenced material: blood. Receptor source: a man aged 18 to 30 in good health.

The CDR3 nucleotides are TGTGCCAGCAGCTGGGGACAGGGGTTGCACAATGAGCAGTTCTTC. Translated: CASSWGQGLHNEQFF. The genes are TRBV7-8 and TRBJ2-1; 10 nucleotides line up with TRBD1. Trimming at V came to 4 bases and at J to 5 bases, leaving 5 bases not matched to a gene. There are 15 residues in the CDR3. In germline, CDR1 is SGHVS, CDR2 FQNEAQ.

V is TRBV4-1 and J is TRBJ1-4; D perhaps matches TRBD1 (5 bases). V was cut by 4 bases and J by 8 bases, with 14 bases left in between. CDR1 is MGHRA, CDR2 YSYEKL, per germline. The CDR3 runs 14 residues. CDR3 nucleotides: TGCGCCAGCAGCCTCGGGACGTATGACGAAAAACTGTTTTTT. Its translation is CASSLGTYDEKLFF.

This clonotype was observed a single time. The chain combines TRBV20-1 with TRBJ1-2; D ambiguous. The CDR3 has 12 residues. The V gene's germline CDR1 is DFQATT and CDR2 SNEGSKA (reference sequence). V dropped 0 bases and J dropped 6 bases, with 8 bases sitting between them. Here the CDR3 DNA reads TGCAGTGCTAGAGATCGAGGAAATGGCTACACCTTC. It codes for CSARDRGNGYTF.

The gene calls are TRBV4-1 and TRBJ2-7; TRBD1 aligns across 8 bases. Germline values: CDR1 MGHRA, CDR2 YSYEKL. Unmatched junction bases numbered 6, after V lost 5 bases and J lost 3 bases. The CDR3 length is 14 residues. The CDR3 sequence: CASSEGDRSYEQYF. The CDR3 DNA sequence: TGCGCCAGCAGCGAGGGGGACAGGAGCTACGAGCAGTACTTC.

The chain recombines TRBV4-1 with TRBJ2-3; D is uncertain. The V gene lost 4 bases and the J gene lost 2 bases, with 16 bases spanning the gap. Germline V gene lookup returns CDR1 MGHRA and CDR2 YSYEKL. The CDR3 is 16 residues long. CDR3 in amino acids: CASSLPPGLFTDTQYF. In DNA, the CDR3 is TGCGCCAGCAGCCTACCCCCCGGGCTCTTCACAGATACGCAGTATTTT.

This chain connects TRBV6-5 to TRBJ2-3, with 11 bases fitting TRBD2. With V trimmed by 6 bases and J by 4 bases, 9 bases remained unmatched. Per germline, CDR1 MNHEY and CDR2 SVGAGI. This CDR3 has 16 residues. The CDR3 sequence is CASSSTSGEVSDTQYF. CDR3 nucleotides: TGTGCCAGCAGCTCGACTAGCGGGGAAGTATCAGATACGCAGTATTTT.

As regards this clonotype: A read error may account for a junction end that differs from germline. The V call is TRBV20-1, the J call TRBJ2-1, with D possibly called TRBD1 or TRBD2 (5 bases each). The CDR3 covers 12 residues. Germline CDR1 reads DFQATT; CDR2 reads SNEGSKA (reference sequence). As DNA, the CDR3 is TGCAGCGCTAGAGACAGCGGTGTTGAGCAGTTCTTC. Protein product: CSARDSGVEQFF.

CDR3: CASSHGGWRGGRGLINEQFF. The CDR3 DNA reads TGTGCCAGCAGCCATGGGGGATGGCGGGGGGGTCGGGGTTTAATCAATGAGCAGTTCTTC. The rearrangement uses TRBV28 and TRBJ2-1; 9 bases fit TRBD2. V was clipped by 6 bases and J by 6 bases; unmatched bases: 24. Germline CDR1 is MDHEN and CDR2 is SYDVKM. The CDR3 is 20 residues long.

The chain recombines TRBV6-1 with TRBJ1-5, with D perhaps matching TRBD1 (5 bases). CDR1 and CDR2 from the germline V gene are MNHNS and SASEGT. This CDR3 contains 17 residues. The V gene lost 4 bases and the J gene lost 0 bases, with 16 bases spanning the gap. The DNA of the CDR3 is TGTGCCAGCAGTGGGCGGATAGGGGTCCCTAGCAATCAGCCCCAGCATTTT. It is translated as CASSGRIGVPSNQPQHF.

This chain links TRBV7-6 with TRBJ2-7; 11 positions match TRBD2. With 1 base clipped from V and 3 bases from J, the junction kept 2 bases outside the gene matches. The CDR3 loop spans 15 amino acids. In germline, CDR1 is SGHVS, CDR2 FNYEAQ. CDR3 sequence (DNA): TGTGCCAGCAGCTTAGATAGCGGGAGGGGCTACGAGCAGTACTTC. This codes for CASSLDSGRGYEQYF.

This clonotype came up a few times. This rearrangement joins TRBV18 to TRBJ2-5; D might be TRBD1 (6 bases). This CDR3 contains 14 residues. Germline CDR1 is KGHSH and CDR2 is LQKENI. The V and J ends lost 8 bases and 1 base respectively, with 14 bases between them. The CDR3 sequence: CASSPGQTQETQYF. As DNA, the CDR3 is TGTGCCAGCAGTCCTGGACAGACCCAAGAGACCCAGTACTTC.

The V and J genes are TRBV12-3 or TRBV12-4 and TRBJ1-2; unclear D gene. The CDR3 consists of 15 residues. V gave up 5 bases and J gave up 3 bases, with 16 bases separating them. CDR3 DNA: TGTGCCAGCAGTCTCACCGTCCAGGTTTACTATGGCTACACCTTC. Translated: CASSLTVQVYYGYTF.

The table lists this clonotype with many counts. The CDR3 DNA is TGCAGTGCTAGGGGTCCCTACAATGAGCAGTTCTTC. It encodes CSARGPYNEQFF. The V and J genes are TRBV20-1 and TRBJ2-1; D call uncertain. With 3 bases removed from V and 2 bases from J, the gap between germline ends came to 5 bases. This CDR3 is 12 amino acids long. Germline CDR1 reads DFQATT; CDR2 reads SNEGSKA (reference sequence).

This sequence joins TRBV4-2 and TRBJ2-1; 13 bases are a match to TRBD2. Trimming took 3 bases from V and 6 from J; bases not matched to a gene: 2. The CDR3 spans 15 residues. Germline V lookup: CDR1 LGHNA, CDR2 YNFKEQ. The CDR3 DNA reads TGTGCCAGCAGCCAGAGACTAGCGGGAGGCAATGAGCAGTTCTTC. It encodes CASSQRLAGGNEQFF.